Listed here are 32 T cell receptor beta chains from one sample, sequenced in a study of T cells after yellow fever vaccination. MiXCR, applied by TCRdb to the 5' RACE reads, yields one record per CDR3 protein. The sample gives hundreds of thousands of distinct CDR3 sequences, around 12% of which show up once; 15% is in the top ten. The sample in question was PBMCs, obtained on the day of the yellow fever booster vaccination. All receptors come from a man younger than 45 who received the YFV17D yellow fever vaccine.

There are a few counts of this clonotype. V usage is TRBV10-1 and J usage is TRBJ1-6; D may be TRBD1 (5 bases). Per germline, CDR1 WNHNN and CDR2 SYGVQD (reference sequence). The CDR3 is made up of 15 amino acids. With 3 bases removed from V and 9 bases from J, the gap between germline ends came to 15 bases. CDR3 residues: CASSEEGQWGSPLHF. CDR3 sequence (DNA): TGCGCCAGCAGTGAAGAAGGACAATGGGGTTCACCCCTCCACTTT.

This clonotype was observed at least ten times. The chain uses TRBV7-2 and TRBJ2-5, with D possibly being TRBD1 (5 bases). This CDR3 region has 14 residues. Deletions cut 2 bases from V and 5 bases from J, with 12 bases between. Germline V gene data show CDR1 as SGHTA and CDR2 as FQGNSA. The CDR3 DNA reads TGTGCCAGCAGCTTATCAGGGCGACCCGAGACCCAGTACTTC. Translation gives CASSLSGRPETQYF.

This clonotype appeared a single time. This sequence joins TRBV10-3 and TRBJ1-5; D is uncertain. Germline assignment: CDR1 ENHRY and CDR2 SYGVKD. V shed 10 bases and J shed 2 bases, with 6 bases lying between them. This CDR3 has 11 residues. This CDR3 is CATGRNQPQHF. The CDR3 DNA is TGTGCCACCGGGCGCAATCAGCCCCAGCATTTT.

The chain has TRBV29-1 and TRBJ2-6; D ambiguous. V was pared by 3 bases and J by 1 base, with 4 bases between. CDR1 is SQVTM, CDR2 ANQGSEA, per germline. CDR3 length equals 13 residues. The chain's CDR3 is CSVDPSGANVLTF. The CDR3, as DNA: TGCAGCGTTGACCCGTCTGGGGCCAACGTCCTGACTTTC.

Remarks on this clonotype: An end of the junction does not agree with germline; a read error may underlie this. The gene calls are TRBV7-9 and TRBJ1-2; no reliable D call. CDR3 length: 12 residues. Germline CDR1 reads SEHNR; CDR2 reads FQNEAQ (reference sequence). The chain's CDR3 is CASSYGVMGYFF. The CDR3 coding sequence is TGTGCCAGCAGCTACGGCGTAATGGGATACTTCTTC.

The chain has TRBV21-1 and TRBJ2-7; TRBD1, the D gene given by the table, was not confirmed from the DNA. TRBV21-1 is a recognized pseudogene. The CDR3 sequence is 17 residues long. CDR3: CASSKETNTGLPYEQYF. The DNA of the CDR3 is TGTGCCAGCAGCAAAGAAACAAATACAGGTTTACCTTACGAGCAGTACTTC.

CDR3 residues: CAISDRGDTEAFF. The CDR3 DNA follows: TGTGCCATCAGTGACAGGGGGGACACTGAAGCTTTCTTT. This chain connects TRBV10-3 to TRBJ1-1, with 7 positions matching TRBD1. Germline V gives CDR1 ENHRY, CDR2 SYGVKD. V trimming: 3 bases; J trimming: 3 bases; junction bases outside the gene matches: 1. The CDR3 is 13 amino acids.

Ten or more counts support this clonotype. The rearrangement links TRBV7-8 to TRBJ1-1; perhaps TRBD1 as D (5 bases). The ends were cut back, 3 bases at V and 1 base at J, with 9 bases in the middle. The germline V gene encodes CDR1 SGHVS and CDR2 FQNEAQ. The length of the CDR3 is 14 residues. CDR3 in amino acids: CASSLFQGNTEAFF. CDR3 in DNA: TGTGCCAGCAGCTTGTTTCAGGGGAACACTGAAGCTTTCTTT.

The chain recombines TRBV27 with TRBJ1-6; weak D call: TRBD1 (5 bases). Germline V gene sequence: CDR1 MNHEY, CDR2 SMNVEV (reference sequence). The germline V and J ends were trimmed by 2 bases and 9 bases, with 11 bases remaining between them. This CDR3 has 14 residues. The DNA of the CDR3 is TGTGCCAGCAGTTTAGGGGGGGATCCTTCACCCCTCCACTTT. This sequence encodes CASSLGGDPSPLHF.

A few counts support this clonotype. The chain recombines TRBV7-2 with TRBJ2-1; D is possibly TRBD2 (6 bases). The CDR3 extends over 15 amino acids. With 6 bases removed from V and 7 bases from J, the gap between germline ends came to 19 bases. From germline, CDR1 is SGHTA and CDR2 FQGNSA. CDR3 loop: CASRKGLIFSNEQFF. The CDR3 DNA follows: TGTGCCAGCAGAAAGGGACTGATCTTTAGTAATGAGCAGTTCTTC.

This clonotype was seen a few times. V gene TRBV7-2 combines with J gene TRBJ2-1; 8 positions agree with TRBD2. Trimming at V came to 3 bases and at J to 6 bases, leaving 4 bases not matched to a gene. CDR1 is SGHTA, CDR2 FQGNSA, per germline. CDR3 length: 14 residues. The CDR3 protein is CASSLVAGLNEQFF. The CDR3 DNA reads as TGTGCCAGCAGCTTGGTAGCGGGACTCAATGAGCAGTTCTTC. Supplemented by reference TRBV7-2 and TRBJ2-1, the full variable domain reads GAGVSQSPSNKVTEKGKDVELRCDPISGHTALYWYRQSLGQGLEFLIYFQGNSAPDKSGLPSDRFSAERTGGSVSTLTIQRTQQEDSAVYLCASSLVAGLNEQFFGPGTRLTVL.

V and J are TRBV7-2 and TRBJ2-1; D gene ambiguous. The CDR3 covers 12 residues. Germline V gene lookup returns CDR1 SGHTA and CDR2 FQGNSA. Trimming stripped 5 bases from V and 13 bases from J, with 15 bases between. The CDR3 sequence: CASSQMFPFQFF. The CDR3 DNA is TGTGCCAGCAGCCAAATGTTCCCGTTCCAGTTCTTC.

A few counts support this clonotype. This chain links TRBV20-1 with TRBJ1-1, with D possibly being TRBD1 (6 bases). CDR3 length: 14 residues. Germline CDR1 reads DFQATT; CDR2 reads SNEGSKA (reference sequence). Trimming removed 6 bases at V and 0 bases at J, with 14 bases between. The CDR3 region is CSATEDSMNTEAFF. For the CDR3, the DNA is TGCAGTGCAACCGAGGACAGCATGAACACTGAAGCTTTCTTT.

This rearrangement joins TRBV20-1 to TRBJ2-1; D gene unclear. CDR3 length equals 16 residues. Between the trimmed V and J ends, which lost 0 bases and 15 bases, there was a span of 27 bases. Germline loops: CDR1 DFQATT, CDR2 SNEGSKA (reference sequence). The CDR3 spells CSARDFTSPPDKAGFF. In nucleotides, the CDR3 is TGCAGTGCTAGAGATTTTACCTCACCACCCGATAAAGCCGGGTTCTTC.

This chain links TRBV3-1 with TRBJ2-3; D is uncertain. CDR1 LGHDT and CDR2 YNNKEL come from the germline V gene (reference sequence). This CDR3 region has 13 residues. Between the trimmed V and J ends, which lost 6 bases and 10 bases, there was a span of 17 bases. In DNA, the CDR3 is TGTGCCAGCAGGCGCGAAGGCCAAAGTGCGCAGTATTTT. This codes for CASRREGQSAQYF.

J is TRBJ2-1 and V is TRBV19; 8 bases map to TRBD2. CDR3 size: 14 residues. Trimming cost V 2 bases and J 6 bases; bases outside gene matches: 3. Germline CDR1 LNHDA, CDR2 SQIVND (reference sequence). The CDR3 coding sequence is TGTGCCAGTAGTATAATCAGCGGGAGCAATGAGCAGTTCTTC. This gives the protein CASSIISGSNEQFF. The complete variable domain, with remaining parts taken from reference TRBV19 and TRBJ2-1, reads DGGITQSPKYLFRKEGQNVTLSCEQNLNHDAMYWYRQDPGQGLRLIYYSQIVNDFQKGDIAEGYSVSREKKESFPLTVTSAQKNPTAFYLCASSIISGSNEQFFGPGTRLTVL.

A few counts support this clonotype. The gene calls are TRBV7-2 and TRBJ2-1, with a weak D call TRBD2 (6 bases). This CDR3 has 16 residues. V was pared by 0 bases and J by 2 bases, with 11 bases between. CDR1 and CDR2 from the germline V gene are SGHTA and FQGNSA. The CDR3 region has the DNA TGTGCCAGCAGCTTAGCGTCTAGCGCCGCCTACAATGAGCAGTTCTTC. Protein product: CASSLASSAAYNEQFF.

The chain is built from TRBV14 and TRBJ2-1; no clear D. The CDR3 has 13 residues. V lost 2 bases to trimming and J lost 8 bases, with 10 bases between them. Germline CDR1 SGHDN, CDR2 FVKESK. CDR3 region: CASSQSYSDEQFF. The CDR3 DNA is TGTGCCAGCAGCCAAAGTTACTCGGATGAGCAGTTCTTC.

This clonotype was detected ten times or more. The CDR3 nucleotides are TGCAGTGCTGGTGGTTTCGATGAGCAGTTCTTC. This encodes CSAGGFDEQFF. V usage is TRBV20-1 and J usage is TRBJ2-1, with D unresolved. Trimming pared 5 bases from V and 8 bases from J, leaving 10 bases between. Germline V lookup: CDR1 DFQATT, CDR2 SNEGSKA (reference sequence). The CDR3 spans 11 residues.

The chain has TRBV5-1 and TRBJ2-1; 8 bases are a match to TRBD1. Germline loops: CDR1 SGHRS, CDR2 YFSETQ. The J segment lost 8 bases and the V segment lost 3 bases, leaving 13 bases of the junction unmatched. CDR3 length: 16 amino acids. This chain's CDR3 is CASSSKWRQGSDEQFF. The CDR3 DNA is TGCGCCAGCAGCTCTAAATGGCGACAGGGGAGCGATGAGCAGTTCTTC.

Only a few counts were recorded for this clonotype. This sequence joins TRBV4-3 and TRBJ1-6; unclear D gene. Germline V gene lookup returns CDR1 LGHNA and CDR2 YSLEER. This CDR3 comprises 15 residues. The germline V and J ends were trimmed by 1 base and 7 bases, with 11 bases remaining between them. This CDR3 is CASSQAISVNSPLHF. CDR3 nucleotides: TGCGCCAGCAGCCAAGCGATTTCAGTGAATTCACCCCTCCACTTT.

This clonotype was counted many times. The chain joins TRBV7-8 to TRBJ2-2, with a tentative D call TRBD1 (6 bases). V lost 5 bases, J lost 2 bases, and 12 bases lay in between. This CDR3 region has 15 residues. The germline V gene encodes CDR1 SGHVS and CDR2 FQNEAQ. The CDR3 DNA is TGTGCCAGCAGCGCCAGGGGTCCCAACACCGGGGAGCTGTTTTTT. It encodes CASSARGPNTGELFF.

This clonotype was found a few times. The rearrangement joins TRBV5-1 to TRBJ2-7; 9 bases agree with TRBD1. With V trimmed by 5 bases and J by 4 bases, 7 bases remained unmatched. The CDR3 length is 14 residues. Germline CDR1 SGHRS, CDR2 YFSETQ. The CDR3 loop is CASRDTGGDYEQYF. The CDR3 DNA sequence: TGCGCCAGCAGAGACACAGGGGGCGATTACGAGCAGTACTTC.

This clonotype was counted only a few times. The V gene is TRBV29-1, the J gene TRBJ2-4; TRBD2 matches at 7 bases. The CDR3 spans 11 residues. The V segment lost 5 bases and the J segment 9 bases; nucleotides outside the gene matches: 4. Germline CDR1 is SQVTM and CDR2 is ANQGSEA. This CDR3 reads CSVPSGGIQYF. The DNA for the CDR3 is TGCAGCGTTCCCTCGGGAGGCATTCAGTACTTC.

The chain links TRBV5-1 to TRBJ2-2; a possible D gene is TRBD1 (6 bases). V lost 4 bases and J 2 bases, leaving 12 bases between the germline ends. Germline V CDR1 and CDR2: SGHRS, YFSETQ. There are 15 residues in the CDR3. The CDR3: CASSAGTKNTGELFF. As DNA, the CDR3 is TGCGCCAGCAGCGCCGGGACAAAAAACACCGGGGAGCTGTTTTTT.

In DNA, the CDR3 is TGTGCCAGCAGCCATGGGGGTAACACCGGGGAGCTGTTTTTT. This translates into CASSHGGNTGELFF. V is TRBV11-3 and J is TRBJ2-2; tentatively, D is TRBD1 or TRBD2 (5 bases each). The CDR3 totals 14 residues. CDR1 is SGHNT and CDR2 is YENEEA in the germline V gene. Deletions cut 5 bases from V and 2 bases from J, with 9 bases between. The full variable domain, completed using reference TRBV11-3 and TRBJ2-2, is EAGVVQSPRYKIIEKKQPVAFWCNPISGHNTLYWYLQNLGQGPELLIRYENEEAVDDSQLPKDRFSAERLKGVDSTLKIQPAELGDSAVYLCASSHGGNTGELFFGEGSRLTVL.

The rearrangement joins TRBV9 to TRBJ2-1; tentative D call: TRBD2 (6 bases). The germline CDR1 and CDR2 sequences are SGDLS and YYNGEE. CDR3 length: 16 amino acids. Trimming took 2 bases from V and 2 from J, leaving 14 bases between them. CDR3 protein: CASSVFRENTYNEQFF. In DNA, the CDR3 is TGTGCCAGCAGCGTCTTTCGGGAGAATACCTACAATGAGCAGTTCTTC.

This clonotype showed up just a few times. V and J are TRBV9 and TRBJ2-1, with D maybe TRBD2 (7 bases). The germline V and J ends were trimmed by 2 bases and 0 bases, with 15 bases remaining between them. This CDR3 has 17 amino acids. Germline CDR1 is SGDLS and CDR2 is YYNGEE. DNA of the CDR3: TGTGCCAGCAGCGTGGGGGGCGGGGGTAGCTCCTACAATGAGCAGTTCTTC. Its protein product is CASSVGGGGSSYNEQFF.

The chain recombines TRBV20-1 with TRBJ1-1, with 7 bases identical to TRBD1. V dropped 8 bases and J dropped 1; count of bases not matched to a gene: 10. The CDR3 loop spans 14 amino acids. Germline CDR1 and CDR2: DFQATT and SNEGSKA (reference sequence). This CDR3 reads CSIRKGAWNTEAFF. DNA for the CDR3: TGCAGTATCCGAAAGGGGGCCTGGAACACTGAAGCTTTCTTT.

The chain links TRBV27 to TRBJ2-3; no firm D call. Trimming removed 5 bases at V and 3 bases at J, with 6 bases between. The CDR3 is 12 amino acids. Germline CDR1 reads MNHEY; CDR2 reads SMNVEV (reference sequence). The CDR3 coding sequence is TGTGCCAGCAGTAAAGGGACAGATACGCAGTATTTT. It codes for CASSKGTDTQYF.

Only a few counts were recorded for this clonotype. The gene calls are TRBV30 and TRBJ2-7, with D perhaps matching TRBD2 (6 bases). In germline, CDR1 is GTSNPN, CDR2 SVGIG (reference sequence). The CDR3 consists of 14 residues. V was trimmed by 1 base and J by 5 bases, leaving 15 bases between them. CDR3 DNA sequence: TGTGCCTGGAGTGCCTCCGGGGGACGGAACGAGCAGTACTTC. Translating it yields CAWSASGGRNEQYF.

This chain joins TRBV25-1 and TRBJ2-1; 7 bases map to TRBD2. With V trimmed by 0 bases and J by 7 bases, 6 bases remained unmatched. The CDR3 is 15 amino acids. Per the germline V gene, CDR1 is MGHDK and CDR2 is SYGVNS. DNA for the CDR3: TGTGCCAGCAGTGAATACGCGGGAGTTGGGAATGAGCAGTTCTTC. It yields the protein CASSEYAGVGNEQFF.